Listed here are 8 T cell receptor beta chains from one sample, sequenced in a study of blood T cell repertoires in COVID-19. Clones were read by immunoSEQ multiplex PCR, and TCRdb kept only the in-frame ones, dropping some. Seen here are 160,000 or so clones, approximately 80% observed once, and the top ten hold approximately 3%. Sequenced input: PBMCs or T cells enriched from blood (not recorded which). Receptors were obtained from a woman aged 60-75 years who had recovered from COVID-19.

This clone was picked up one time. This chain's CDR3 is CASSLGGNTEAFF. CDR3 DNA: TGTGCCAGCAGCCTGGGGGGTAACACTGAAGCTTTCTTT. The chain is built from TRBV3-1 (or the pseudogene TRBV3-2) and TRBJ1-1; D may be TRBD1 (5 bases). Between the trimmed V and J ends, which lost 4 bases and 2 bases, there was a span of 8 bases. This CDR3 region has 13 residues. The germline V gene has CDR1 LGHDT and CDR2 YNNKEL (reference sequence).

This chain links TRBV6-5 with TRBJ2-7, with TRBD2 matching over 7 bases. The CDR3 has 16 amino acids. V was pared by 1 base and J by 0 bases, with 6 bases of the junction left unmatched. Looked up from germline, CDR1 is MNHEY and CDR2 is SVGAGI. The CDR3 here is CASSYYRGDVSYEQYF. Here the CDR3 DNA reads TGTGCCAGCAGTTACTATCGGGGGGACGTCTCCTACGAGCAGTACTTC.

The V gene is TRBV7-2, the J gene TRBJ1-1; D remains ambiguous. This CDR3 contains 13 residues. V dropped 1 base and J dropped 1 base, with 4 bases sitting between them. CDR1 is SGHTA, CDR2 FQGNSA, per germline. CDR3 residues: CASSLGRNTEAFF. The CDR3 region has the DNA TGTGCCAGCAGCTTAGGCAGGAACACTGAAGCTTTCTTT.

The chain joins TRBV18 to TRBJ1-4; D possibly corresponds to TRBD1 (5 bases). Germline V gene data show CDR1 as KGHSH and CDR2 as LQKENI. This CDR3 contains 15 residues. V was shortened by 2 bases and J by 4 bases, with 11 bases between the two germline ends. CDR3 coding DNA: TGTGCCAGCTCACCAATGACAGAGTTTAATGAAAAACTGTTTTTT. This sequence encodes CASSPMTEFNEKLFF.

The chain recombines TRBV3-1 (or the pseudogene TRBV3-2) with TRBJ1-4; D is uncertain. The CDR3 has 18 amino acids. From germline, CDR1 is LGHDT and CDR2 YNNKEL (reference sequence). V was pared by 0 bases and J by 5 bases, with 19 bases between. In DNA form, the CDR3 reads TGTGCCAGCAGCCAAGAGTACGGGATAACGGCTCCGAATGAAAAACTGTTTTTT. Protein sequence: CASSQEYGITAPNEKLFF.

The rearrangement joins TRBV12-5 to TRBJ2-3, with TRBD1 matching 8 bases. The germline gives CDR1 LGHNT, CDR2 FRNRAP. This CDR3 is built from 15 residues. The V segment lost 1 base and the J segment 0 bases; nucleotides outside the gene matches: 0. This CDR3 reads CASGLGQGSTDTQYF. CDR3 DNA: TGTGCTAGTGGTTTGGGACAGGGGAGCACAGATACGCAGTATTTT.

The CDR3 spells CASSITGVYEQYF. DNA of the CDR3: TGTGCCAGTAGTATCACAGGGGTCTACGAGCAGTACTTC. The V and J genes are TRBV19 and TRBJ2-7; 7 bases map to TRBD1. After removal of 3 bases from V and 3 bases from J, the junction contained 2 bases not matched to a gene. Germline CDR1 is LNHDA and CDR2 is SQIVND (reference sequence). This CDR3 is built from 13 residues.

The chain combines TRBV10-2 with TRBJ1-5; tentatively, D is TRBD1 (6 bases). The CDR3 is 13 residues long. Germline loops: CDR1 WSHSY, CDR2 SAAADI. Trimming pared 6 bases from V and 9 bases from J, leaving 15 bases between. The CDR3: CASSGTRDSPQHF. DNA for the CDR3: TGCGCCAGCAGCGGGACACGCGATTCGCCCCAGCATTTT.